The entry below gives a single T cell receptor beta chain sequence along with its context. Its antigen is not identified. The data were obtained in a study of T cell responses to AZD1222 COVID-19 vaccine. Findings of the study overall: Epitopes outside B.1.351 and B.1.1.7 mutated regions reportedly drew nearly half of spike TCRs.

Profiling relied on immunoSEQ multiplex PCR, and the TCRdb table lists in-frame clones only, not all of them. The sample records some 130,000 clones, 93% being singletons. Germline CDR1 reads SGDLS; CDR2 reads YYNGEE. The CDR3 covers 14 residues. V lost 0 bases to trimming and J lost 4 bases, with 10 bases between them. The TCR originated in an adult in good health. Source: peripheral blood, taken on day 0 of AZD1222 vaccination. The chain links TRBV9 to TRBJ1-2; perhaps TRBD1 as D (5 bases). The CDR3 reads CASSVDQGSYGYTF. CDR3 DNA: TGTGCCAGCAGCGTAGATCAGGGTAGCTATGGCTACACCTTC.